Reported below is one T cell receptor (beta chain). Antigen specificity is unknown. From germline, CDR1 is GTSNPN and CDR2 SVGIG (reference sequence). The CDR3 has 14 residues. The germline V and J ends were trimmed by 5 bases and 5 bases, with 18 bases remaining between them. This sample was included in a study of STAT3 mutations in large granular lymphocyte leukemia. Clones were read by immunoSEQ multiplex PCR, and TCRdb kept only the in-frame ones, dropping some. The sample holds roughly 14,000 clones, 90% seen once. General study findings and limits: In T-cell large granular lymphocyte leukemia, about half of patients showed multiple immunodominant subclonotypes.

The gene calls are TRBV30 and TRBJ1-1; D unresolved. Sequenced material: peripheral blood mononuclear cells. The clonotype comes from a man aged 35 to 55 with T-cell large granular lymphocyte leukemia. Some clones in this sample may be carry-over from other donors' samples. CDR3 sequence reads: CAWAIGSGVTEAFF. As DNA, the CDR3 is TGTGCCTGGGCCATAGGGTCTGGGGTGACTGAAGCTTTCTTT.